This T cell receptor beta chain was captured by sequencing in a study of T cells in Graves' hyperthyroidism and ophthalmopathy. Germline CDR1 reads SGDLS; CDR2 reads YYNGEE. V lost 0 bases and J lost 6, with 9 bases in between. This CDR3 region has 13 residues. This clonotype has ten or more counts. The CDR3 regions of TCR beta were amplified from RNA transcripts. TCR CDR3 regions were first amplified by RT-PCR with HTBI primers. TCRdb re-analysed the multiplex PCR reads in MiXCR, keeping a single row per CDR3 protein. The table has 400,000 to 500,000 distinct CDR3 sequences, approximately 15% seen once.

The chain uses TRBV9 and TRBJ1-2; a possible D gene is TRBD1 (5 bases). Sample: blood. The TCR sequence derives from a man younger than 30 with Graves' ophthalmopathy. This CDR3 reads CASSVDDRNGYTF. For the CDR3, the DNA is TGTGCCAGCAGCGTAGATGACAGAAATGGCTACACCTTC.